This TCR beta chain was identified in a study of Ad26.COV2.S vaccination and SARS-CoV-2 variants. Study results and limitations: Those who received vaccine or placebo ended up with similar non-spike TCR breadth.

The protocol was immunoSEQ multiplex PCR, while the TCRdb copy is restricted to in-frame clones and leaves out a portion. The sample holds some 190,000 clones, roughly 89% seen once. Concerning this clone: Its antigen is undetermined.

After removal of 3 bases from V and 0 bases from J, the junction contained 7 bases not matched to a gene. Germline V CDR1 and CDR2: MDHEN, SYDVKM. CDR3 size: 16 residues. The TCR was taken from a human donor who had recovered from COVID-19. Sequencing used peripheral blood, obtained after recovery from COVID-19. The chain carries TRBV28 and TRBJ1-2; TRBD1 matches 7 bases. CDR3 sequence reads: CASSFGSGQTNYGYTF. CDR3 DNA sequence: TGTGCCAGCAGTTTTGGGTCGGGACAGACTAACTATGGCTACACCTTC.